This T cell receptor beta chain was recorded in a study of T-cell memory formation after mild COVID-19. A 5'RACE reaction primed in the constant segment made cDNA libraries of TCR alpha and TCR beta, and these carried sample barcodes and UMIs. TCRdb passed the 5' RACE reads through MiXCR, listing each CDR3 protein once. The sample yields 240,000 or so distinct CDR3 sequences, roughly a tenth seen once. CDR3 size: 12 residues. Germline CDR1 is SGHTA and CDR2 is FQGNSA. The V and J ends lost 5 bases and 9 bases respectively, with 11 bases between them. Broader study findings: Shrinking CD4+ clones resided mostly in CM and EM, and CD8+ ones in EMRA. Certain responding clones were present in pre-infection memory, suggesting participation of cross-reactive memory.

Comments on this clonotype: The target antigen is unknown.

The chain recombines TRBV7-2 with TRBJ2-1; D is uncertain. Sequencing input: PBMCs or a T cell subset sorted from them (not recorded which). The receptor comes from a man between 18 and 35 years old who had mild COVID-19 (a few samples of this study predate the infection). Cell type and time point are not known. This CDR3 reads CASSHPWGEQFF. The CDR3 DNA reads TGTGCCAGCAGCCATCCTTGGGGTGAGCAGTTCTTC.